These 9 T cell receptor beta chains originate from one sample sequenced in a study of cytomegalovirus exposure and HLA in healthy donors. The PCR made use of 60 Vbeta and 13 Jbeta primers. Sequencing was performed with immunoSEQ multiplex PCR; in TCRdb, only in-frame clones are kept and a portion is missing. The top ten hold over 2.5% of the sample, which has approximately 170,000 clones, 62% seen once. Sequencing input: PBMCs. Every receptor here comes from a man aged 40-55 years in good health and CMV-seronegative.

The chain is built from TRBV5-5 and TRBJ2-7; D remains ambiguous. Looked up from germline, CDR1 is SGHKS and CDR2 is YYEKEE (reference sequence). The V end was cut by 4 bases, the J end by 5 bases, with 7 bases between. The CDR3 contains 11 residues. The DNA for the CDR3 is TGTGCCAGCAGCGCGCGAAACGAGCAGTACTTC. It translates to CASSARNEQYF.

This chain links TRBV5-1 with TRBJ2-1, with TRBD2 as a possible D gene (6 bases). The CDR3 has 15 residues. Germline V gene sequence: CDR1 SGHRS, CDR2 YFSETQ. V gave up 2 bases and J gave up 3 bases, with 12 bases separating them. This CDR3 reads CASSFRAGDYNEQFF. CDR3 in DNA: TGCGCCAGCAGCTTTAGAGCGGGCGACTACAATGAGCAGTTCTTC.

Comments on this clone: An end of the junction differs from the germline gene, which may be a read error. This chain connects TRBV7-7 to TRBJ2-1; the D gene is possibly TRBD2 (5 bases). Germline lookup yields CDR1 SSHAT and CDR2 FNYEAQ (reference sequence). CDR3 length: 13 residues. In DNA, the CDR3 is TGTGCTAGCAGTTCGGACTTCTACAATGAGCAGTTCTTC. Encoded protein: CASSSDFYNEQFF.

This clone was seen a handful of times. The CDR3 nucleotides read TGTGCCAGCAGCGGGGCGGGAGGATACAATGAGCAGTTCTTC. As protein: CASSGAGGYNEQFF. The V and J genes are TRBV13 and TRBJ2-1; TRBD2 aligns across 8 bases. This CDR3 is 14 amino acids long. V lost 5 bases and J lost 4; bases outside the gene matches: 4. Germline loops: CDR1 PRHDT, CDR2 FYEKMQ (reference sequence).

V usage is TRBV5-1 and J usage is TRBJ2-7; 8 bases map to TRBD1. The CDR3 extends over 15 amino acids. The V gene end was trimmed by 0 bases and the J gene end by 4 bases; junction bases not matched to a gene: 6. Germline V gene sequence: CDR1 SGHRS, CDR2 YFSETQ. The CDR3 sequence: CASSLDQGAIYEQYF. The CDR3, as DNA: TGCGCCAGCAGCTTGGATCAGGGGGCAATATACGAGCAGTACTTC.

This clone was counted a few times. The chain has TRBV10-3 and TRBJ2-7; D is possibly TRBD2 (6 bases). The CDR3 spans 14 residues. Germline CDR1 reads ENHRY; CDR2 reads SYGVKD. Trimming pared 6 bases from V and 9 bases from J, leaving 21 bases between. CDR3 coding DNA: TGTGCCATCAGCGGCGGGGTTGCTCGGTCGGGGCAGTACTTC. Protein product: CAISGGVARSGQYF.

CDR3 in DNA: TGTGCCAGCAGCTCTAGAACGGGACAGGGAGCTAACAATGAGCAGTTCTTC. Protein: CASSSRTGQGANNEQFF. V gene TRBV5-8 combines with J gene TRBJ2-1; TRBD1 matches at 9 bases. Germline V CDR1 and CDR2: SGHTS, YDEGEE. The length of the CDR3 is 17 residues. With 3 bases clipped from V and 5 bases from J, the junction kept 12 bases outside the gene matches.

The chain employs TRBV27 and TRBJ2-5; TRBD2 aligns across 8 bases. Germline values: CDR1 MNHEY, CDR2 SMNVEV (reference sequence). With 7 bases clipped from V and 3 bases from J, the junction kept 16 bases outside the gene matches. The CDR3 totals 17 residues. CDR3 in amino acids: CASMIYNGRANKETQYF. The CDR3 DNA follows: TGTGCCAGCATGATCTACAACGGGAGGGCAAACAAAGAGACCCAGTACTTC.

This clone was seen a handful of times. The chain uses TRBV15 and TRBJ2-3, with D perhaps TRBD1 (6 bases). The V gene lost 0 bases and the J gene lost 2 bases, with 12 bases spanning the gap. CDR3 length equals 16 residues. Per germline, CDR1 LNHNV and CDR2 YYDKDF (reference sequence). The CDR3 coding sequence is TGTGCCACCAGCAGAGATACGACAGGAGACACAGATACGCAGTATTTT. Translating it yields CATSRDTTGDTDTQYF.